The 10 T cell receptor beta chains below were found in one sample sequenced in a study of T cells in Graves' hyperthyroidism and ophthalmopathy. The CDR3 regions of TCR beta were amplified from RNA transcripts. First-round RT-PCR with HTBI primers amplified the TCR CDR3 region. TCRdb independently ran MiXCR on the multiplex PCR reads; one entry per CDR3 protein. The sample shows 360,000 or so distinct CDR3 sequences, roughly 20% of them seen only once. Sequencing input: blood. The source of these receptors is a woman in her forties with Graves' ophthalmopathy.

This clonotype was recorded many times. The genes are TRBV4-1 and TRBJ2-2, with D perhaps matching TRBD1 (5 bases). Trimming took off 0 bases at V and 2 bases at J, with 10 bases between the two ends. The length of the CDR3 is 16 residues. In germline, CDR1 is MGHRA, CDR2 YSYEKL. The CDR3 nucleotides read TGCGCCAGCAGCCAAGAGGGGCGCACTAACACCGGGGAGCTGTTTTTT. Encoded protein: CASSQEGRTNTGELFF.

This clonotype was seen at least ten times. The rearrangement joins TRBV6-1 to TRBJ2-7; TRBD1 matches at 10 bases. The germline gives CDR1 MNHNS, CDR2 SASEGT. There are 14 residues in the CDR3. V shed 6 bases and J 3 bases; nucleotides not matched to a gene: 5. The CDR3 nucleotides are TGTGCCAGCAGCCCGGGACAGGGGATCTACGAGCAGTACTTC. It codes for CASSPGQGIYEQYF.

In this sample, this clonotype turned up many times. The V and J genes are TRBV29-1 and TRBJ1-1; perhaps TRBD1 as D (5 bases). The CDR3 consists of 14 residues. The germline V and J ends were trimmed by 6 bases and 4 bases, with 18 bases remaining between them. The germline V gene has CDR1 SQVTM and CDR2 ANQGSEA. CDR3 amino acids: CSVQNVGGRTEAFF. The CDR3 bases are TGCAGCGTCCAAAACGTCGGGGGTCGCACTGAAGCTTTCTTT.

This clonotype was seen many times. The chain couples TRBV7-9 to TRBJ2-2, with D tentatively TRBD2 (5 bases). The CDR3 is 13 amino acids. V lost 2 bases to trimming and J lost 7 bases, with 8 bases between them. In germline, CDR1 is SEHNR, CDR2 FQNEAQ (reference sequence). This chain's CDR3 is CASSLYGSGELFF. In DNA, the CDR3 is TGTGCCAGCAGCTTATATGGGAGCGGGGAGCTGTTTTTT.

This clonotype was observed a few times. The DNA of the CDR3 is TGTGCCAGCAGCTTGGGGCCGCAGGGGGTCCAGGGGAATGGCTACACCTTC. Its translation is CASSLGPQGVQGNGYTF. The chain recombines TRBV7-8 with TRBJ1-2; TRBD1 aligns across 7 bases. There are 17 residues in the CDR3. V lost 3 bases to trimming and J lost 6 bases; unmatched junction nucleotides: 16. Looked up from germline, CDR1 is SGHVS and CDR2 is FQNEAQ. Full variable domain (missing parts from reference TRBV7-8 and TRBJ1-2): GAGVSQSPRYKVAKRGQDVALRCDPISGHVSLFWYQQALGQGPEFLTYFQNEAQLDKSGLPSDRFFAERPEGSVSTLKIQRTQQEDSAVYLCASSLGPQGVQGNGYTFGSGTRLTVV.

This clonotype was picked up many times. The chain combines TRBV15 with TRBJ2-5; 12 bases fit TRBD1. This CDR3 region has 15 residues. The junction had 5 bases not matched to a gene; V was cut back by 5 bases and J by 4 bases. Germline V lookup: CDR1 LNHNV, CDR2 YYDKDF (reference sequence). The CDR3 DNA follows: TGTGCCACCAGCCCCGGGACAGGGGGCTTAGAGACCCAGTACTTC. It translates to CATSPGTGGLETQYF.

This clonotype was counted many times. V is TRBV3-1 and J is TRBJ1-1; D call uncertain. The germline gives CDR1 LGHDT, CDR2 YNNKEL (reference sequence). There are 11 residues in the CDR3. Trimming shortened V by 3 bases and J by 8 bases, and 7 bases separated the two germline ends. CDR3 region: CASSQSREAFF. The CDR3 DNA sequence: TGTGCCAGCAGCCAGAGCAGGGAAGCTTTCTTT.

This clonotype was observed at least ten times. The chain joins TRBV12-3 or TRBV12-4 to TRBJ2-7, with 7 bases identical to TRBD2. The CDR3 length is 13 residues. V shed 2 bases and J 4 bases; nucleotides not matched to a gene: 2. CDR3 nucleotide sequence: TGTGCCAGCAGTTTAAGCGGGGAGTACGAGCAGTACTTC. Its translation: CASSLSGEYEQYF.

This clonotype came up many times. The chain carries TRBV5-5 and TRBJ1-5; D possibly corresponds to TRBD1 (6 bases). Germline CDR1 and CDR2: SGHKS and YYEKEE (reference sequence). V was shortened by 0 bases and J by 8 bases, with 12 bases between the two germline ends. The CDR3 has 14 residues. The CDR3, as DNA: TGTGCCAGCAGCTTGGAACAGGGCGGGGAGCCCCAGCATTTT. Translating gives CASSLEQGGEPQHF.

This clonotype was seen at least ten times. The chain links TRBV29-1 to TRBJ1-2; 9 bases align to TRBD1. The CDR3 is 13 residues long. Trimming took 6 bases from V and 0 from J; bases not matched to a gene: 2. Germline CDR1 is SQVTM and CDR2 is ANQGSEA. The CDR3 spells CSVGDRANYGYTF. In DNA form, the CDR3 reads TGCAGCGTGGGGGACAGGGCTAACTATGGCTACACCTTC.